This TCR beta chain stems from a study of shared clonotypes between healthy human individuals. The CDR3 runs to 16 residues. Trimming shortened V by 4 bases and J by 6 bases, and 19 bases separated the two germline ends. Per germline, CDR1 MNHEY and CDR2 SVGAGI. Data came from immunoSEQ multiplex PCR; TCRdb stores just in-frame clones and leaves some out. Of about 2.3 million clones listed, roughly 92% are singletons. The specimen sequenced was naive CD4+ T cells from PBMCs. Sample subset: CD45RA+ positively selected. The chain couples TRBV6-5 to TRBJ2-1, with TRBD2 as a possible D gene (5 bases). This receptor was identified in a man aged 18 to 35 in good health. Some clones in this sample may be carry-over from other donors' samples. Written as DNA, the CDR3 is TGTGCCAGCAGTTCCTGGGCCACTAGATACAGCAATGAGCAGTTCTTC. This codes for CASSSWATRYSNEQFF.